This T cell receptor beta chain was identified in a study of T-cell memory formation after mild COVID-19. TCRdb re-called the 5' RACE reads through MiXCR, storing one row per CDR3 protein. There are about 45,000 distinct CDR3 sequences in the sample; 8% to 10% occur only once, and 12% lies in the top ten. Study results and caveats: Later expanders leaned CD4+, whereas clones that contracted between day 15 and 85 were balanced CD4/CD8. Clonal second-wave expansions that peaked on day 37 had unconfirmed SARS-CoV-2 specificity.

As for this clonotype: The antigen is unknown.

This TCR was sampled from an adult woman who had mild COVID-19 (a few samples of this study predate the infection). Cell type and time point are not known. The sequenced sample consisted of PBMCs or a T cell subset sorted from them (not recorded which).

CDR3 amino acids: CASSLAGTSPYEQYF. The DNA of the CDR3 is TGTGCCAGCAGCTTAGCAGGGACTAGCCCATACGAGCAGTACTTC. The rearrangement uses TRBV11-2 and TRBJ2-7, with 9 bases aligning to TRBD2. The V segment lost 1 base and the J segment 4 bases; nucleotides outside the gene matches: 5. CDR3 length: 15 residues. The germline CDR1 and CDR2 sequences are SGHAT and FQNNGV.